This T cell receptor beta chain was sequenced in a study of cytomegalovirus exposure and HLA in healthy donors. The study, taken as a whole, reports: An observed cluster of highly shared sequence variants was recorded as a likely sequencing artifact. Data from an earlier analysis indicated that most TCR beta V segments were productive either about 87% or about 30% of the time. Across donors, sequencing depth was assumed by presence/absence analyses to be roughly uniform.

The PCR employed 60 Vbeta primers together with 13 Jbeta primers. Measured with immunoSEQ multiplex PCR; TCRdb has only the in-frame clones, and not every one. The table shows about 55,000 clones, with 78% occurring only once. There are 14 residues in the CDR3. V gave up 8 bases and J gave up 5 bases; unmatched junction bases: 7. Germline lookup yields CDR1 MNHNS and CDR2 SASEGT. Points on this clone: Its specificity is not known.

This clonotype was obtained from a female donor in good health and CMV-seronegative. Sequencing input: PBMCs. The chain links TRBV6-1 to TRBJ2-2; 8 bases match TRBD1. The CDR3 DNA reads as TGTGCCAGCCAGGGGACAGGTTGGACCGGGGAGCTGTTTTTT. It codes for CASQGTGWTGELFF.